This T cell receptor (beta chain) is drawn from a study of blood T cell repertoires in COVID-19. TCRdb's copy holds only in-frame clones and misses some; the assay was immunoSEQ multiplex PCR. Seen here are 120,000 to 150,000 clones, approximately 81% observed once, and the top ten hold roughly 2.6%. V shed 2 bases, J shed 5 bases, and the junction held 8 bases outside the gene matches. This CDR3 is built from 16 residues. Germline V CDR1 and CDR2: MNHEY, SVGEGT. This clonotype was sampled from a human donor with acute or convalescent COVID-19. The donor label of this sample is uncertain. Sequenced material: peripheral blood. This rearrangement joins TRBV6-2 or TRBV6-3 to TRBJ1-2, with TRBD1 matching 10 bases. DNA of the CDR3: TGTGCCAGCAGTTACATCGATCGGGACAGGGGATATGGCTACACCTTC. Translating it yields CASSYIDRDRGYGYTF.